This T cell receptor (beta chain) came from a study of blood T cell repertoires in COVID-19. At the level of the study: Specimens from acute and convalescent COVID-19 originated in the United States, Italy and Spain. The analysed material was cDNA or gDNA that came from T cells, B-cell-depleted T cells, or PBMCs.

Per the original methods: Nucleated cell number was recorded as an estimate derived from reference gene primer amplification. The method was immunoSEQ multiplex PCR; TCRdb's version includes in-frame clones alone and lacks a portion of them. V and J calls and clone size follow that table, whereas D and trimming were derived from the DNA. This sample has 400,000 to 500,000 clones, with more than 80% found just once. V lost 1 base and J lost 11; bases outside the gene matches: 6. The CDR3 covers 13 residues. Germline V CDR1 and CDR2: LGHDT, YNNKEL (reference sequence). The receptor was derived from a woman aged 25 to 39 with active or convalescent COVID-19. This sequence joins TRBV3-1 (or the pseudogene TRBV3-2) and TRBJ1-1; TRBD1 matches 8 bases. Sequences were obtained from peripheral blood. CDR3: CASSQAETGAAFF. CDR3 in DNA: TGTGCCAGCAGCCAAGCCGAGACAGGGGCGGCTTTCTTT.